These 23 T cell receptor beta chains were sequenced from one sample in a study of blood T cell repertoires in COVID-19. The protocol was immunoSEQ multiplex PCR, while the TCRdb copy is restricted to in-frame clones and leaves out a portion. The table records over 100,000 clones, approximately 80% of them present only once. The material sequenced was peripheral blood. The receptors here all came from a woman aged 70-85 years with acute or convalescent COVID-19.

This clone appeared once. The chain has TRBV6-1 and TRBJ1-5, with 11 bases that match TRBD1. J gave up 7 bases and V 0 bases, and 8 bases lay outside the gene matches. The CDR3 spans 17 residues. The germline CDR1 and CDR2 sequences are MNHNS and SASEGT. The CDR3 bases are TGTGCCAGCAGTGAAGCGAGGGGGACAGGGGGAGGACAGCCCCAGCATTTT. Translated, it gives CASSEARGTGGGQPQHF.

The chain is built from TRBV19 and TRBJ2-3; TRBD2 matches 7 bases. This CDR3 is 14 amino acids long. The germline V gene has CDR1 LNHDA and CDR2 SQIVND (reference sequence). V gave up 7 bases and J gave up 11 bases; unmatched junction bases: 15. Written as DNA, the CDR3 is TGTGCCAGTACGGCGGGGGATCTTCAGATAGGGCAGTATTTT. This sequence encodes CASTAGDLQIGQYF.

There are a few counts of this clone. This chain links TRBV5-1 with TRBJ2-2; D gene unclear. The germline V gene has CDR1 SGHRS and CDR2 YFSETQ. The CDR3 extends over 14 amino acids. Trimming shortened V by 0 bases and J by 1 base, and 4 bases separated the two germline ends. The CDR3 loop is CASSLGQNTGELFF. CDR3 in DNA: TGCGCCAGCAGCTTGGGACAGAACACCGGGGAGCTGTTTTTT. Full variable domain (missing parts from reference TRBV5-1 and TRBJ2-2): KAGVTQTPRYLIKTRGQQVTLSCSPISGHRSVSWYQQTPGQGLQFLFEYFSETQRNKGNFPGRFSGRQFSNSRSEMNVSTLELGDSALYLCASSLGQNTGELFFGEGSRLTVL.

This chain connects TRBV4-2 to TRBJ2-6; a possible D gene is TRBD1 (6 bases). Germline assignment: CDR1 LGHNA and CDR2 YNFKEQ. V lost 1 base and J lost 1, with 17 bases in between. The CDR3 is made up of 19 amino acids. Here the CDR3 reads CASSQAAGAFSSGANVLTF. CDR3 DNA sequence: TGTGCCAGCAGCCAAGCGGCAGGGGCCTTTTCGTCTGGGGCCAACGTCCTGACTTTC.

This clone occurred once. The chain has TRBV19 and TRBJ1-2; 9 bases line up with TRBD1. The V and J ends lost 7 bases and 3 bases, in that order; junction bases with no gene match: 3. Germline lookup yields CDR1 LNHDA and CDR2 SQIVND (reference sequence). CDR3 length: 13 residues. The CDR3 bases are TGTGCCAGTAAACAGGGGGCGGACTATGGCTACACCTTC. This gives the protein CASKQGADYGYTF.

In this sample, this clone turned up a few times. The chain carries TRBV5-5 and TRBJ1-2; D call uncertain. V was trimmed by 4 bases and J by 2 bases, leaving 9 bases between them. Germline V gene sequence: CDR1 SGHKS, CDR2 YYEKEE (reference sequence). This CDR3 has 13 residues. This CDR3 reads CASSADGNYGYTF. The CDR3 DNA reads as TGTGCCAGCAGCGCCGACGGGAACTATGGCTACACCTTC.

The CDR3 DNA reads as TGTGCCAGCAAAACAGGGAAGGCGACAGATACGCAGTATTTT. Translated, it gives CASKTGKATDTQYF. The chain employs TRBV6-5 and TRBJ2-3; a possible D gene is TRBD1 (6 bases). The CDR3 loop spans 14 amino acids. Trimming shortened V by 7 bases and J by 3 bases, and 14 bases separated the two germline ends. Germline CDR1 and CDR2: MNHEY and SVGAGI.

The table lists this clone with a count of one. This sequence joins TRBV6-6 and TRBJ2-1, with 10 bases lining up with TRBD1. Unmatched junction bases numbered 14, after V lost 9 bases and J lost 6 bases. This CDR3 comprises 16 residues. From germline, CDR1 is MNHNY and CDR2 SVGAGI (reference sequence). The CDR3 region is CASLPSGTGALNEQFF. The CDR3 coding sequence is TGTGCCAGTCTCCCTTCCGGGACAGGGGCCCTCAATGAGCAGTTCTTC.

V usage is TRBV19 and J usage is TRBJ1-2, with D tentatively TRBD1 (5 bases). The CDR3 has 17 residues. V was trimmed by 4 bases and J by 4 bases, leaving 22 bases between them. CDR1 and CDR2 (germline): LNHDA, SQIVND (reference sequence). CDR3 in DNA: TGTGCCAGTAGTAATCGGGTCGGGGGATTCCGAGGCTATGGCTACACCTTC. It specifies CASSNRVGGFRGYGYTF.

This chain uses TRBV19 with TRBJ2-2, with 7 positions matching TRBD1. Trimming took 2 bases from V and 4 from J; bases not matched to a gene: 4. The length of the CDR3 is 15 residues. CDR1 and CDR2 (germline): LNHDA, SQIVND (reference sequence). CDR3 region: CASSIKGAGTGELFF. Written as DNA, the CDR3 is TGTGCCAGTAGTATAAAGGGGGCGGGCACCGGGGAGCTGTTTTTT.

This clone occurred a few times. This chain uses TRBV7-3 with TRBJ2-2; possible D gene TRBD2, 6 bases. The germline CDR1 and CDR2 sequences are SGHTA and FQGTGA. V lost 2 bases to trimming and J lost 5 bases, with 12 bases between them. This CDR3 is built from 15 residues. The CDR3 protein is CASSLYGGDTGELFF. CDR3 nucleotides: TGTGCCAGCAGCTTATATGGCGGGGATACCGGGGAGCTGTTTTTT.

The rearrangement links TRBV24-1 to TRBJ1-5; TRBD1 agrees at 10 bases. CDR1 is KGHDR, CDR2 SFDVKD, per germline. CDR3 length: 16 amino acids. Trimming at V came to 5 bases and at J to 4 bases, leaving 7 bases not matched to a gene. CDR3 nucleotides: TGTGCCACCAGTGGCGCGACAGGGGGCGGAAATCAGCCCCAGCATTTT. This translates into CATSGATGGGNQPQHF.

The gene calls are TRBV20-1 and TRBJ2-6; 11 bases map to TRBD2. V trimming: 3 bases; J trimming: 0 bases; junction bases outside the gene matches: 7. CDR3 length equals 18 residues. The germline CDR1 and CDR2 sequences are DFQATT and SNEGSKA (reference sequence). The CDR3 DNA reads as TGCAGTGCTAGTCCGGGACTAGCGGACGGCTCTGGGGCCAACGTCCTGACTTTC. As protein: CSASPGLADGSGANVLTF.

This clone came up once. V usage is TRBV19 and J usage is TRBJ2-7, with a possible D match to TRBD2 (6 bases). CDR3 length equals 14 residues. V shed 1 base and J shed 3 bases, with 10 bases lying between them. Germline loops: CDR1 LNHDA, CDR2 SQIVND (reference sequence). This CDR3 reads CASSIGAGRYEQYF. Here the CDR3 DNA reads TGTGCCAGTAGTATAGGAGCGGGCCGCTACGAGCAGTACTTC.

The CDR3 here is CASSLGEGPGELFF. The DNA for the CDR3 is TGCGCCAGCAGCCTCGGGGAGGGGCCCGGGGAGCTGTTTTTT. This chain connects TRBV4-1 to TRBJ2-2; 7 bases fit TRBD2. The CDR3 is 14 residues long. The trim removed 4 bases at V and 6 bases at J, leaving 5 bases unmatched. Germline V CDR1 and CDR2: MGHRA, YSYEKL.

The chain carries TRBV28 and TRBJ2-7; 7 positions match TRBD1. Germline V CDR1 and CDR2: MDHEN, SYDVKM. Trimming took 3 bases from V and 6 from J; bases not matched to a gene: 8. This CDR3 is built from 14 residues. The CDR3 DNA follows: TGTGCCAGCAGTTTTCAGAACAGGGGATCCGAGCAGTACTTC. It is translated as CASSFQNRGSEQYF.

The chain links TRBV6-2 or TRBV6-3 to TRBJ2-5; TRBD2 agrees at 14 bases. Germline V gene lookup returns CDR1 MNHEY and CDR2 SVGEGT. The CDR3 consists of 18 residues. V gave up 2 bases and J gave up 5 bases; unmatched junction bases: 10. The CDR3: CASSYPGLAGDPPETQYF. The CDR3 DNA follows: TGTGCCAGCAGTTACCCGGGACTAGCGGGAGACCCTCCCGAGACCCAGTACTTC.

This chain joins TRBV10-1 and TRBJ2-1; 7 positions match TRBD2. CDR1 is WNHNN and CDR2 is SYGVQD in the germline V gene (reference sequence). With V trimmed by 5 bases and J by 6 bases, 4 bases remained unmatched. The CDR3 has 13 residues. CDR3 nucleotide sequence: TGCGCCAGCAGTCGGGGGGAAGTCAATGAGCAGTTCTTC. It yields the protein CASSRGEVNEQFF.

The rearrangement joins TRBV5-6 to TRBJ2-1; 12 bases line up with TRBD2. Germline assignment: CDR1 SGHDT and CDR2 YYEEEE. The CDR3 totals 18 residues. V lost 0 bases and J lost 0; bases outside the gene matches: 4. The CDR3 loop is CASSLELAGGSSYNEQFF. CDR3 nucleotides: TGTGCCAGCAGCTTGGAACTAGCGGGGGGAAGCTCCTACAATGAGCAGTTCTTC.

The chain uses TRBV18 and TRBJ1-4, with D uncertain. The V gene lost 3 bases and the J gene lost 0 bases, with 8 bases spanning the gap. This CDR3 is 15 amino acids long. Germline V gene data show CDR1 as KGHSH and CDR2 as LQKENI. The CDR3 nucleotides read TGTGCCAGCTCACCCGGAGGGCCAACTAATGAAAAACTGTTTTTT. This sequence encodes CASSPGGPTNEKLFF.

This clone has a handful of counts. The chain recombines TRBV6-1 with TRBJ2-7; a possible D gene is TRBD2 (5 bases). With 3 bases removed from V and 5 bases from J, the gap between germline ends came to 11 bases. The CDR3 contains 13 residues. Germline V lookup: CDR1 MNHNS, CDR2 SASEGT. CDR3 DNA sequence: TGTGCCAGCAGTGATCCGGGGAACCACGAGCAGTACTTC. Translated, it gives CASSDPGNHEQYF.

The gene calls are TRBV5-1 and TRBJ2-1; 7 bases fit TRBD1. The germline V gene has CDR1 SGHRS and CDR2 YFSETQ. The ends lost 1 base at V and 6 bases at J; junction bases unmatched: 7. The CDR3 runs to 15 residues. The CDR3, as DNA: TGCGCCAGCAGCTTGTTCGGACAGGAGATCAATGAGCAGTTCTTC. It codes for CASSLFGQEINEQFF.

The chain recombines TRBV2 with TRBJ2-5; D might be TRBD1 (5 bases). CDR1 is SNHLY and CDR2 is FYNNEI in the germline V gene. The CDR3 is made up of 13 amino acids. Trimming cost V 7 bases and J 2 bases, with 11 bases left between them. The CDR3 DNA sequence: TGTGCCAGCACCAGGGAACCTCAAGAGACCCAGTACTTC. It specifies CASTREPQETQYF.